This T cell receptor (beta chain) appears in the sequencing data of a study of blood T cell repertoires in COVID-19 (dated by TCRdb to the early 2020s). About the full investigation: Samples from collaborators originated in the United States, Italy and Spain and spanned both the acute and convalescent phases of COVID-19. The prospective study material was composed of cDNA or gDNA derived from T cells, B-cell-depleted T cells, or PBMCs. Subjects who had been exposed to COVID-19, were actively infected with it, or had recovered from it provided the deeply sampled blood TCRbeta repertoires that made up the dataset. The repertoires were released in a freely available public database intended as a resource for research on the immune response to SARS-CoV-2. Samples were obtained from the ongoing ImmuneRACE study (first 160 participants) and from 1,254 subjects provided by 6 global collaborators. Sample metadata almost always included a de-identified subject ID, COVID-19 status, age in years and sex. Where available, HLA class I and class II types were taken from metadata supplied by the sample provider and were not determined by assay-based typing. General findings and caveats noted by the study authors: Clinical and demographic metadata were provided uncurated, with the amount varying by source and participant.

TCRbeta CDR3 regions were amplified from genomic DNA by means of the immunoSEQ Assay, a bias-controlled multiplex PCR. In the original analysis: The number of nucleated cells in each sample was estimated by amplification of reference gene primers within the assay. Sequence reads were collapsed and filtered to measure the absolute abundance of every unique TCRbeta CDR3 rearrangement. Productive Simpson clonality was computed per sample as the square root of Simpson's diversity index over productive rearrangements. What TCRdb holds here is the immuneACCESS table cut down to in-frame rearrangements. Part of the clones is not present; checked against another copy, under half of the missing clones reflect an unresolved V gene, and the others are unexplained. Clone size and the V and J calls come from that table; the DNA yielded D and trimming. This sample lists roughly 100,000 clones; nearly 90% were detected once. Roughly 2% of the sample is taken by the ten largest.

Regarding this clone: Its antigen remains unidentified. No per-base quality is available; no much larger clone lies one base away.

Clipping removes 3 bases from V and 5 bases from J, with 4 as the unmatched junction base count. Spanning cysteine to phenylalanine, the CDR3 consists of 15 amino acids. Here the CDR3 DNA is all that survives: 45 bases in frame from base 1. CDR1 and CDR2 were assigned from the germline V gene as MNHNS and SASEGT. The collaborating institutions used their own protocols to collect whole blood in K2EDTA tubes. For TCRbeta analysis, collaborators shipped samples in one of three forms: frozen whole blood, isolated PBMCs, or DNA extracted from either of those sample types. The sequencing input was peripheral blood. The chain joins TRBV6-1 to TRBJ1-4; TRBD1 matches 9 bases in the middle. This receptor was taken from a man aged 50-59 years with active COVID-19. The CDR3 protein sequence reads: CASSEFGTGNEKLFF. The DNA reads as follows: TGTGCCAGCAGTGAGTTCGGGACAGGGAATGAAAAACTGTTTTTT.